Detailed here is one TCR beta chain. Its antigen is still unknown. Sequenced by immunoSEQ multiplex PCR; TCRdb stores in-frame clones only, minus some. This table holds 180,000 or so clones, 85% to 95% found once. A CD45RA+ naive subset and a CD45RA-negative memory subset were split from CD4+ cells. Trimming removed 0 bases from V and 6 bases from J, with 11 bases in between. This CDR3 comprises 15 residues. Germline loops: CDR1 SGHVS, CDR2 FNYEAQ. The data derive from a study of shared clonotypes between healthy human individuals. For the study at large: A donor's plate count was three for CD4 naive and three for CD4 memory; CD8 naive had two and CD8 memory one. Broader study findings: Naive subsets generally had larger estimated richness than memory subsets. Blood alone was sampled, and tissue repertoires likely differ.

V and J are TRBV7-6 and TRBJ2-2; D possibly corresponds to TRBD2 (6 bases). This receptor was taken from a young woman in good health. Material: naive CD4+ T cells sorted from blood. The subset denotes: CD45RA+ positively selected. The CDR3 DNA follows: TGTGCCAGCAGCTTAGCGGGAGGAGCGGCCGGGGAGCTGTTTTTT. Translated, it gives CASSLAGGAAGELFF.